The rows below give T cell receptor beta chains drawn from one sample of a study of T cell changes during pregnancy in multiple sclerosis. TCRdb's copy holds only in-frame clones and misses some; the assay was immunoSEQ multiplex PCR. Of about 42,000 clones detected, roughly nine tenths appear once; the ten largest clones hold 0.75% to 1%. The source was CD4+ T cells from peripheral blood mononuclear cells, collected after pregnancy. The receptors originated from a female donor with multiple sclerosis, enrolled in a pregnancy study. Both conserved end residues are part of each CDR3. The D gene is left open where the match is weak. Part of the rows lack a size; the others show once, few, many or a class for expanded clones.

>.|TRBJ2-5|15|TRBV5-1|TRBD1
TGCGCCAGCAGCTGGGCGGGACAGGGGGGAGAGACCCAGTACTTC
CASSWAGQGGETQYF
>.|TRBJ1-1|12|TRBV7-3|.
TGTGCCAGCAGCAACGTCCCCGGTCGGGCTTTCTTT
CASSNVPGRAFF
>.|TRBJ1-5|14|TRBV9|TRBD1
TGTGCCAGCAGCGTAGGACAGGGTGATCAGCCCCAGCATTTT
CASSVGQGDQPQHF
>.|TRBJ2-5|14|TRBV5-4|.
TGTGCCAGCAGCTCAGCCGGGACACAAGAGACCCAGTACTTC
CASSSAGTQETQYF
>.|TRBJ1-2|12|TRBV4-1|.
TGCGCCAGCAGAGGCCGGGGTTATGGCTACACCTTC
CASRGRGYGYTF
>.|TRBJ1-1|14|TRBV2|TRBD1
TGTGCCAGCAGTGAAGTGGGACAGGGGACTGAAGCTTTCTTT
CASSEVGQGTEAFF
>.|TRBJ2-5|14|TRBV5-6|.
TGTGCCAGCAGCTTGGTAGGGGGTCAAGAGACCCAGTACTTC
CASSLVGGQETQYF
>.|TRBJ2-3|16|TRBV23-1|.
TGCGCCAGCATCCTAATACAGGTGGCTAGCACAGATACGCAGTATTTT
CASILIQVASTDTQYF
>.|TRBJ2-3|16|TRBV5-4|TRBD1
TGTGCCAGCAGCAACAGGGGGCTCGATAGCACAGATACGCAGTATTTT
CASSNRGLDSTDTQYF
>medium-sized|TRBJ2-7|16|TRBV5-5|TRBD1
TGTGCCAGCAGCCCCCACTTTGACAGGGGCCTAGCCGAGCAGTACTTC
CASSPHFDRGLAEQYF
>.|TRBJ2-5|17|TRBV30|TRBD1
TGTGCCTGGACCCCAAGGGGCGACAGGGCGCCCCAAGAGACCCAGTACTTC
CAWTPRGDRAPQETQYF